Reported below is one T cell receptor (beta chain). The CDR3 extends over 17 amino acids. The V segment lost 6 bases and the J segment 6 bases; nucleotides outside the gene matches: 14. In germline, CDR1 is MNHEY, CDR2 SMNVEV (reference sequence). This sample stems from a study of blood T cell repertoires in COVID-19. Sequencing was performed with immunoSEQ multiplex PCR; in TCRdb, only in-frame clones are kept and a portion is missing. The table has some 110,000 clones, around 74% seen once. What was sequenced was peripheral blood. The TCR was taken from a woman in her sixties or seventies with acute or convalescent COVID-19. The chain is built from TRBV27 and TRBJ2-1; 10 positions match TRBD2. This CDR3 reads CASSFQPGLATFNEQFF. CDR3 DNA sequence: TGTGCCAGCAGCTTCCAGCCGGGACTAGCGACGTTCAATGAGCAGTTCTTC.